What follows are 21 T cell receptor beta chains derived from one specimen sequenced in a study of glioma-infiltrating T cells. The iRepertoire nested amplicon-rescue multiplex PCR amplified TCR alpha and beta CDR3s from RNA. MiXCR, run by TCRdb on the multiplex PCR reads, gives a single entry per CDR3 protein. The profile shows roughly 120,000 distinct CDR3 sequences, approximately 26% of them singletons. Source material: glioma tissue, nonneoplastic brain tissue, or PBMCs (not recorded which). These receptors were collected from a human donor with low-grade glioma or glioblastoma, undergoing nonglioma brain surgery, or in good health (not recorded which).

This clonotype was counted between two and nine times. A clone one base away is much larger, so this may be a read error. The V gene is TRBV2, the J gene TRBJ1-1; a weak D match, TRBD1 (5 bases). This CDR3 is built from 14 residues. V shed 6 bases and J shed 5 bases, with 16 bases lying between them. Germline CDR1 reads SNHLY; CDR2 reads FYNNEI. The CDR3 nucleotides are TGTGCCAGCAGCCCCGAGGCGGGGGTGACTGAAGCTTTCTTT. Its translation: CASSPEAGVTEAFF. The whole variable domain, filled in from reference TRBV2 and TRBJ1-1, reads EPEVTQTPSHQVTQMGQEVILRCVPISNHLYFYWYRQILGQKVEFLVSFYNNEISEKSEIFDDQFSVERPDGSNFTLKIRSTKLEDSAMYFCASSPEAGVTEAFFGQGTRLTVV.

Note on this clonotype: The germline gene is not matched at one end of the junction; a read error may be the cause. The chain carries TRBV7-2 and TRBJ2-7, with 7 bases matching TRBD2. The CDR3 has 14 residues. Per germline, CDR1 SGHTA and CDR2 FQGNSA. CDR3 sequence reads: CASSLGGGRYELYF. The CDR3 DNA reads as TGTGCCAGCAGCTTAGGCGGGGGACGGTACGAGCTGTACTTC. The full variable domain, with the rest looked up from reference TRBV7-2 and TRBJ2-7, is GAGVSQSPSNKVTEKGKDVELRCDPISGHTALYWYRQSLGQGLEFLIYFQGNSAPDKSGLPSDRFSAERTGGSVSTLTIQRTQQEDSAVYLCASSLGGGRYELYFGPGTRLTVT.

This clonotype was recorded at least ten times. The CDR3 nucleotides are TGTGCCAGCTCAGAAGGGACAGGGGGATACGAGCAGTACTTC. It yields the protein CASSEGTGGYEQYF. V usage is TRBV18 and J usage is TRBJ2-7; TRBD1 matches 11 bases. The V gene's germline CDR1 is KGHSH and CDR2 LQKENI. V dropped 5 bases and J dropped 4; count of bases not matched to a gene: 4. There are 14 residues in the CDR3.

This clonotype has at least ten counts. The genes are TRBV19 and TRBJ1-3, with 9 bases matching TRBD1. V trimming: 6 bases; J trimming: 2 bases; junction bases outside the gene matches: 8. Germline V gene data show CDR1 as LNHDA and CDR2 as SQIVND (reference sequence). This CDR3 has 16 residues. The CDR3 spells CASSTPGQGAGNTIYF. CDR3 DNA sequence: TGTGCCAGTAGCACCCCGGGACAGGGAGCTGGAAACACCATATATTTT.

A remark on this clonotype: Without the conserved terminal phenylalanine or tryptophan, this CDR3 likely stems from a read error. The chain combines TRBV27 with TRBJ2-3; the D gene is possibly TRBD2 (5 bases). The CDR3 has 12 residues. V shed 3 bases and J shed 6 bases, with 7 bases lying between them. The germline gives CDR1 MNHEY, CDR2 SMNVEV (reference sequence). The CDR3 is CASSLPGDTQYC. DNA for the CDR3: TGTGCCAGCAGTTTGCCGGGGGATACGCAGTATTGT.

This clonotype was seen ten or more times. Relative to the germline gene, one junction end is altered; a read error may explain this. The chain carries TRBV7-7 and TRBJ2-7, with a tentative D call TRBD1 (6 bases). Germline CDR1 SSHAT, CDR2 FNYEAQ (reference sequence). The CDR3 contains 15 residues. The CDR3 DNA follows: TGTGCTAGCAGCTTAGCTTCAGGGGTTACCTACGAGCAGTACTTC. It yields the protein CASSLASGVTYEQYF.

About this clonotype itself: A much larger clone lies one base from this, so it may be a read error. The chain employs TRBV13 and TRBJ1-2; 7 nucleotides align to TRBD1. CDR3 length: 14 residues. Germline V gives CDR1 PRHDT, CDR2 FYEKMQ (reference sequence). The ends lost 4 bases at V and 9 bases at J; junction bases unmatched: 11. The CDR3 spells CASSSEQGQYCYTF. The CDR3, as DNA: TGTGCCAGCAGCTCCGAACAGGGGCAGTATTGCTACACCTTC.

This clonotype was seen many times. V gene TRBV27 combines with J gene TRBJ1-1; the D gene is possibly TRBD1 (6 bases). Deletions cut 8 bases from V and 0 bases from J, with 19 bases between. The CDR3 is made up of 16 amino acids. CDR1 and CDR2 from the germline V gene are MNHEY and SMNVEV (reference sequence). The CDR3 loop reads CASRRGFNFMNTEAFF. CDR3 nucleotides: TGTGCCAGCCGGAGGGGGTTTAACTTCATGAACACTGAAGCTTTCTTT.

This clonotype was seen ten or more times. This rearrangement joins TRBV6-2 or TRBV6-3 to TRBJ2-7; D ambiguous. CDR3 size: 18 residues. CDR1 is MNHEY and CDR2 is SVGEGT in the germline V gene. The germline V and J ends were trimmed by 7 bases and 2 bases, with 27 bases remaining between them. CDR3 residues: CASTNFINAVYDTYEQYF. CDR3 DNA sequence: TGTGCCAGCACCAACTTCATCAACGCCGTATACGATACCTACGAGCAGTACTTC.

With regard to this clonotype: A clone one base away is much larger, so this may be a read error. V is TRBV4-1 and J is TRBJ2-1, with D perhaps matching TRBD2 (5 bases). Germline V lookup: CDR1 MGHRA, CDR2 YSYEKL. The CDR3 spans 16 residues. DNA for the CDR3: TGCGCCAGCAGCCAAGAGTTCACTAGGCAGTACAATGAGCAGTCCTTC. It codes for CASSQEFTRQYNEQSF.

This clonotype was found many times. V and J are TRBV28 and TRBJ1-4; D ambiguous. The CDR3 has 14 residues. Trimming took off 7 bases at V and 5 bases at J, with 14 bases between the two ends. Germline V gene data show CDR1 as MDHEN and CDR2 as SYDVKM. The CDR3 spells CASISSRSNEKLFF. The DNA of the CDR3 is TGTGCCAGCATAAGCAGCCGGTCAAATGAAAAACTGTTTTTT.

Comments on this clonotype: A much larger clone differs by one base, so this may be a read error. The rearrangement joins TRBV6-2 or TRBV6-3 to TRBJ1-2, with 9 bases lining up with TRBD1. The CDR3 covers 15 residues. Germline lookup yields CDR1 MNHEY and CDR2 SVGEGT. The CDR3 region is CAGSYSTGGTYGYTF. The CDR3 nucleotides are TGTGCCGGCAGTTATTCGACAGGGGGTACCTATGGCTACACCTTC.

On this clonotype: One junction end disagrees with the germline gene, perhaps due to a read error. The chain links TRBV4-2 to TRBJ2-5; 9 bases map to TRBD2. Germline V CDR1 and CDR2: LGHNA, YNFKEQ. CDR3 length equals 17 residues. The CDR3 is CASSRTLAGAFQETPYF. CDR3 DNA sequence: TGTGCCAGCAGCCGAACCTTAGCGGGGGCTTTCCAAGAGACCCCGTACTTC.

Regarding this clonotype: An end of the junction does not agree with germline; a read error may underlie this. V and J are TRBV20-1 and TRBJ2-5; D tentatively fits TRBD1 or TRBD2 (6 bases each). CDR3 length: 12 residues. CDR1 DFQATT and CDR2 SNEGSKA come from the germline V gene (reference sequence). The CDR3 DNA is TGCAGTGCCAGGAGGGGACAAGAGGCCCAGTACTTC. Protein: CSARRGQEAQYF.

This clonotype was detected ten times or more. CDR3 coding DNA: TGTGCCAGCAGCTCAGACGCAAGAGGCTACACCTTC. This gives the protein CASSSDARGYTF. The chain couples TRBV11-3 to TRBJ1-2; unclear D gene. Germline CDR1 reads SGHNT; CDR2 reads YENEEA. V was pared by 4 bases and J by 8 bases, with 11 bases between. This CDR3 is built from 12 residues.

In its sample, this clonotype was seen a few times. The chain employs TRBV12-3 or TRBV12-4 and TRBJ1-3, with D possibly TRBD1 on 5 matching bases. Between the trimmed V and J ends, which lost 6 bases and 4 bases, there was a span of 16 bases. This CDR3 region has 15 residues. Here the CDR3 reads CASSETVGLGNTIYF. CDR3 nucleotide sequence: TGTGCCAGCAGCGAGACAGTCGGCCTCGGAAACACCATATATTTT.

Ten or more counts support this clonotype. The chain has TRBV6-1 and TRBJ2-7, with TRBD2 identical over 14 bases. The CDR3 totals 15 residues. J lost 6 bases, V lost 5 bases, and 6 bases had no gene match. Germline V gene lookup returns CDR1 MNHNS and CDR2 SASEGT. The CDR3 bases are TGTGCCAGCAGTTTGGGACTAGCGGGGGCCGGCGAGCAGTACTTC. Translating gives CASSLGLAGAGEQYF.

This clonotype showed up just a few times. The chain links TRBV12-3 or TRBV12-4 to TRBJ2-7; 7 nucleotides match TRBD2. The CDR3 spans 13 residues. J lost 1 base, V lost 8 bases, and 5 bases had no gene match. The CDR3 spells CASCRGESYEQYF. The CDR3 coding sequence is TGTGCCAGCTGCCGGGGGGAATCCTACGAGCAGTACTTC.

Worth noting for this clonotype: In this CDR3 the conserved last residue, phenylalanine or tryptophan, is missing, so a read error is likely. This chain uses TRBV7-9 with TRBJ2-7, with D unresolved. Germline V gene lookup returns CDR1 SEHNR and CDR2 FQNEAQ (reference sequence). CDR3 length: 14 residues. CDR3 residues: CASIFARGGYGQYI. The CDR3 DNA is TGTGCCAGCATCTTCGCACGAGGCGGCTACGGGCAGTACATC.

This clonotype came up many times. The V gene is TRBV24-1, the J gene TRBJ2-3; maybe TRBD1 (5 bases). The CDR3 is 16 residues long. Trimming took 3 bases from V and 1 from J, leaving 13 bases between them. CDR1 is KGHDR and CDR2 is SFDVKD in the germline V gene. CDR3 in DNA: TGTGCCACCAGTGATCCTAACAGGATACGCACAGATACGCAGTATTTT. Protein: CATSDPNRIRTDTQYF.

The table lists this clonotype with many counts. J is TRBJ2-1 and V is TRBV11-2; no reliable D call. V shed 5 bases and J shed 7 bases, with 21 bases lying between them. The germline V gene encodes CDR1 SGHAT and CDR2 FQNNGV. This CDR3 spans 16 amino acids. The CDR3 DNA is TGTGCCAGCAGCCCGAGTCGGCAGCTAACGTATAATGAGCAGTTCTTC. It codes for CASSPSRQLTYNEQFF.